Each of the 17 T cell receptor beta chains below was sequenced from the same sample in a study of blood T cell repertoires in COVID-19. Only in-frame clones appear in the TCRdb table, and some are missing; sequencing was by immunoSEQ multiplex PCR. Of 45,000 or so clones listed, about 85% are singletons. The sequenced sample was peripheral blood. The receptors originated from a human donor in a cohort sampled during active COVID-19.

This chain joins TRBV7-8 and TRBJ2-1; D perhaps matches TRBD1 (6 bases). The CDR3 loop spans 16 amino acids. V was cut by 0 bases and J by 4 bases, with 13 bases left in between. Germline V lookup: CDR1 SGHVS, CDR2 FQNEAQ. The CDR3 here is CASSLAGTPFYNEQFF. In nucleotides, the CDR3 is TGTGCCAGCAGCTTAGCTGGGACACCATTTTACAATGAGCAGTTCTTC.

The rearrangement uses TRBV19 and TRBJ2-7; TRBD1 aligns across 7 bases. Trimming took 6 bases from V and 7 from J; bases not matched to a gene: 15. The CDR3 contains 15 residues. The germline CDR1 and CDR2 sequences are LNHDA and SQIVND (reference sequence). The CDR3 loop reads CASRTLGQSGSEQYF. DNA for the CDR3: TGTGCCAGTAGAACGTTGGGACAGTCCGGATCAGAGCAGTACTTC.

The chain couples TRBV7-3 to TRBJ2-1, with TRBD2 identical over 7 bases. Germline CDR1 reads SGHTA; CDR2 reads FQGTGA. There are 17 residues in the CDR3. V trimming: 6 bases; J trimming: 5 bases; junction bases outside the gene matches: 16. For the CDR3, the DNA is TGTGCCAGCAGATTACCCTCTGGGACTAACCCAGACAATGAGCAGTTCTTC. This encodes CASRLPSGTNPDNEQFF.

V gene TRBV28 combines with J gene TRBJ2-5; no firm D call. The V and J ends lost 2 bases and 1 base respectively, with 8 bases between them. Germline V CDR1 and CDR2: MDHEN, SYDVKM. The CDR3 has 14 residues. The CDR3 DNA reads as TGTGCCAGCAGTTTACTAAACCGCCAAGAGACCCAGTACTTC. Translation: CASSLLNRQETQYF.

The V call is TRBV2, the J call TRBJ2-2, with D unresolved. The CDR3 totals 13 residues. From germline, CDR1 is SNHLY and CDR2 FYNNEI. V lost 8 bases to trimming and J lost 3 bases, with 10 bases between them. The chain's CDR3 is CASRGRDTGELFF. CDR3 DNA: TGTGCCAGCCGAGGTCGCGACACCGGGGAGCTGTTTTTT.

The CDR3 loop reads CSVSRGGKEPQHF. In DNA, the CDR3 is TGCAGCGTCTCCCGGGGGGGTAAGGAGCCCCAGCATTTT. The chain employs TRBV29-1 and TRBJ1-5, with D tentatively TRBD1 (5 bases). With 6 bases removed from V and 8 bases from J, the gap between germline ends came to 17 bases. CDR3 length: 13 residues. Germline V gene sequence: CDR1 SQVTM, CDR2 ANQGSEA.

Worth noting for this clone: One junction end disagrees with the germline gene, perhaps due to a read error. The CDR3 is CASSNFRDREGVVF. The CDR3 nucleotides read TGTGCCAGCTCAAACTTCCGGGACAGGGAGGGTGTAGTCTTT. The chain joins TRBV18 to TRBJ1-1, with 9 bases fitting TRBD1. This CDR3 has 14 residues. CDR1 is KGHSH, CDR2 LQKENI, per germline.

The V gene is TRBV3-1 (or the pseudogene TRBV3-2), the J gene TRBJ2-3; possibly TRBD1 for D (5 bases). V was trimmed by 4 bases and J by 0 bases, leaving 8 bases between them. Germline V lookup: CDR1 LGHDT, CDR2 YNNKEL (reference sequence). This CDR3 comprises 14 residues. This CDR3 is CASSRTTSTDTQYF. DNA of the CDR3: TGTGCCAGCAGCCGGACAACTAGCACAGATACGCAGTATTTT.

This clone showed up just once. The J gene is TRBJ2-3, the V gene TRBV2; D may be TRBD2 (6 bases). The V end was cut by 3 bases, the J end by 0 bases, with 19 bases between. The CDR3 covers 18 residues. Germline V gives CDR1 SNHLY, CDR2 FYNNEI. The CDR3 region is CASSEGPLGRGSTDTQYF. CDR3 in DNA: TGTGCCAGCAGTGAGGGGCCCCTCGGGCGGGGAAGCACAGATACGCAGTATTTT.

This clone was counted a few times. DNA of the CDR3: TGTGCCAGCAGTTTGGTGACTGACTATGGCTACACCTTC. Amino acids: CASSLVTDYGYTF. V gene TRBV28 combines with J gene TRBJ1-2; no definite D call. Per the germline V gene, CDR1 is MDHEN and CDR2 is SYDVKM. Trimming took off 3 bases at V and 3 bases at J, with 8 bases between the two ends. There are 13 residues in the CDR3.

The V gene is TRBV19, the J gene TRBJ2-7; D is unresolved. Germline CDR1 LNHDA, CDR2 SQIVND (reference sequence). This CDR3 contains 13 residues. Trimming cost V 5 bases and J 2 bases, with 10 bases left between them. The CDR3 region is CASSLRRAYEQYF. CDR3 DNA: TGTGCCAGTAGTTTGCGAAGAGCCTACGAGCAGTACTTC.

The chain joins TRBV29-1 to TRBJ2-2, with 8 bases that match TRBD1. The CDR3 covers 14 residues. The V gene's germline CDR1 is SQVTM and CDR2 ANQGSEA. After removal of 3 bases from V and 5 bases from J, the junction contained 5 bases not matched to a gene. The CDR3 bases are TGCAGCGTTGAGGACAGGGTGGGAACCGGGGAGCTGTTTTTT. Protein: CSVEDRVGTGELFF.

Only one count was recorded for this clone. The chain has TRBV4-1 and TRBJ2-6, with TRBD2 identical over 10 bases. Germline loops: CDR1 MGHRA, CDR2 YSYEKL. J was trimmed by 0 bases and V by 4 bases; bases with no gene match: 3. The CDR3 runs 17 residues. CDR3 nucleotides: TGCGCCAGCAGCCTGGGACTAGCGTCCTCTGGGGCCAACGTCCTGACTTTC. It codes for CASSLGLASSGANVLTF.

The chain is built from TRBV6-5 and TRBJ2-2; D is unclear. Trimming removed 6 bases from V and 3 bases from J, with 5 bases in between. The CDR3 covers 12 residues. The germline CDR1 and CDR2 sequences are MNHEY and SVGAGI. The CDR3 coding sequence is TGTGCCAGCAGCTCCTACACCGGGGAGCTGTTTTTT. Protein product: CASSSYTGELFF.

The chain couples TRBV13 to TRBJ1-3, with D unclear. Trimming took 2 bases from V and 3 from J, leaving 5 bases between them. CDR1 is PRHDT and CDR2 is FYEKMQ in the germline V gene (reference sequence). CDR3 size: 13 residues. The CDR3: CASSLSLGNTIYF. The CDR3 DNA sequence: TGTGCCAGCAGCTTAAGCCTTGGAAACACCATATATTTT. Full variable domain (remainder filled in from reference TRBV13 and TRBJ1-3): AAGVIQSPRHLIKEKRETATLKCYPIPRHDTVYWYQQGPGQDPQFLISFYEKMQSDKGSIPDRFSAQQFSDYHSELNMSSLELGDSALYFCASSLSLGNTIYFGEGSWLTVV.

The chain links TRBV5-4 to TRBJ1-2, with 7 bases matching TRBD1. The V and J ends lost 4 bases and 2 bases, in that order; junction bases with no gene match: 8. Looked up from germline, CDR1 is SGHNT and CDR2 is YYREEE (reference sequence). The CDR3 loop spans 15 amino acids. Written as DNA, the CDR3 is TGTGCCAGCAGCCCCGGCACGGACAGGAACTATGGCTACACCTTC. As protein: CASSPGTDRNYGYTF.

By share of the sample, this clone is medium-sized. The V and J genes are TRBV18 and TRBJ1-4; the D gene is possibly TRBD1 (6 bases). Germline lookup yields CDR1 KGHSH and CDR2 LQKENI. The CDR3 extends over 14 amino acids. V was shortened by 6 bases and J by 5 bases, with 13 bases between the two germline ends. The CDR3 here is CASSSGQWNEKLFF. In nucleotides, the CDR3 is TGTGCCAGCTCGTCCGGACAGTGGAATGAAAAACTGTTTTTT.